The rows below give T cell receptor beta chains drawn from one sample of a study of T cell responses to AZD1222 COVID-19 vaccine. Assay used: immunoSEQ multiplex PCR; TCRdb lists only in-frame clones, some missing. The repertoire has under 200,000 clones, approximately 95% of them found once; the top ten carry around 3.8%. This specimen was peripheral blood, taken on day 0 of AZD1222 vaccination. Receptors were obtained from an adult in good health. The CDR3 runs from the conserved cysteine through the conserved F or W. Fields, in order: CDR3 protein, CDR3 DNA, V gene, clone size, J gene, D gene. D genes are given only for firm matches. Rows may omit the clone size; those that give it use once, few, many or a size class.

CDR3: CASSSAGVYGYTF
DNA: TGTGCCAGCAGTTCCGCGGGTGTCTATGGCTACACCTTC
V: TRBV12-3/TRBV12-4
size: NA
J: TRBJ1-2
D: NA

CDR3: CASSLYSGSITEAFF
DNA: TGTGCCAGCAGCTTATATTCGGGGTCAATCACTGAAGCTTTCTTT
V: TRBV7-8
size: NA
J: TRBJ1-1
D: NA

CDR3: CASSQDLQGYYGYTF
DNA: TGTGCCAGCAGCCAAGATCTCCAGGGGTACTATGGCTACACCTTC
V: TRBV14
size: NA
J: TRBJ1-2
D: NA

CDR3: CASRRASGRHEQYF
DNA: TGTGCCAGCCGGAGGGCTAGCGGGAGGCACGAGCAGTACTTC
V: TRBV2
size: NA
J: TRBJ2-7
D: TRBD2

CDR3: CASSYARLLHSPLHF
DNA: TGTGCCAGCAGTTACGCACGGTTACTCCATTCACCCCTCCACTTT
V: TRBV6-5
size: NA
J: TRBJ1-6
D: NA

CDR3: CASSVTTGGADGYTF
DNA: TGTGCCAGCAGCGTAACGACAGGGGGCGCAGATGGCTACACCTTC
V: TRBV7-9
size: NA
J: TRBJ1-2
D: TRBD1

CDR3: CASSQDRVNSPLHF
DNA: TGTGCCAGTAGTCAGGACAGGGTGAATTCACCCCTCCACTTT
V: TRBV19
size: NA
J: TRBJ1-6
D: TRBD1

CDR3: CASTDSWNTEAFF
DNA: TGTGCCAGCACCGACAGCTGGAACACTGAAGCTTTCTTT
V: TRBV6-5
size: NA
J: TRBJ1-1
D: NA

CDR3: CASSFTGTGNTIYF
DNA: TGCGCCAGCAGCTTCACAGGAACTGGAAACACCATATATTTT
V: TRBV5-1
size: NA
J: TRBJ1-3
D: NA

CDR3: CASTPPGAGASPLHF
DNA: TGTGCCAGTACTCCGCCAGGGGCAGGGGCTTCACCCCTCCACTTT
V: TRBV19
size: NA
J: TRBJ1-6
D: NA

CDR3: CASSLLTRDGELFF
DNA: TGTGCCAGCAGTTTATTAACCCGGGACGGGGAGCTGTTTTTT
V: TRBV27
size: NA
J: TRBJ2-2
D: NA

CDR3: CASSTGGSAEAFF
DNA: TGTGCCAGCAGCACCGGGGGCAGCGCTGAAGCTTTCTTT
V: TRBV27
size: NA
J: TRBJ1-1
D: NA

CDR3: CSVVQGFPEAFF
DNA: TGCAGCGTCGTACAGGGTTTCCCTGAAGCTTTCTTT
V: TRBV29-1
size: NA
J: TRBJ1-1
D: NA

CDR3: CASKGSGSNTGELFF
DNA: TGCGCCAGCAAGGGTAGCGGGTCGAACACCGGGGAGCTGTTTTTT
V: TRBV5-1
size: NA
J: TRBJ2-2
D: TRBD2

CDR3: CSASVYDETDTQYF
DNA: TGCAGTGCTAGTGTCTACGACGAAACAGATACGCAGTATTTT
V: TRBV20-1
size: NA
J: TRBJ2-3
D: NA

CDR3: CASQAVSGANVLTF
DNA: TGTGCCAGCCAGGCGGTTTCTGGGGCCAACGTCCTGACTTTC
V: TRBV27
size: NA
J: TRBJ2-6
D: NA

CDR3: CAISAGGAGANVLTF
DNA: TGTGCCATCAGCGCAGGGGGCGCTGGGGCCAACGTCCTGACTTTC
V: TRBV10-3
size: NA
J: TRBJ2-6
D: TRBD1

CDR3: CASRQTGHQETQYF
DNA: TGTGCCAGCAGACAAACAGGACACCAAGAGACCCAGTACTTC
V: TRBV7-2
size: NA
J: TRBJ2-5
D: NA

CDR3: CASIEVPGQGYEQYF
DNA: TGTGCCAGCATAGAAGTACCGGGACAGGGCTACGAGCAGTACTTC
V: TRBV6-5
size: NA
J: TRBJ2-7
D: TRBD1

CDR3: CASSLGRQGLTNTEAFF
DNA: TGTGCCAGCAGCTTAGGCCGACAGGGACTGACGAACACTGAAGCTTTCTTT
V: TRBV7-2
size: NA
J: TRBJ1-1
D: TRBD1

CDR3: CASSQEHSRNYGYTF
DNA: TGCGCCAGCAGCCAAGAACACAGCCGAAACTATGGCTACACCTTC
V: TRBV4-1
size: NA
J: TRBJ1-2
D: NA

CDR3: CATGTATNEKLFF
DNA: TGTGCCACGGGGACCGCAACTAATGAAAAACTGTTTTTT
V: TRBV7-2
size: NA
J: TRBJ1-4
D: NA

CDR3: CASSLAFGGQSSGYTF
DNA: TGTGCCAGCAGTTTGGCATTCGGGGGACAGTCAAGCGGCTACACCTTC
V: TRBV28
size: once
J: TRBJ1-2
D: TRBD1

CDR3: CASSLDRVADSYEQYF
DNA: TGTGCCAGCAGCTTAGATCGCGTAGCAGACTCCTACGAGCAGTACTTC
V: TRBV11-2
size: NA
J: TRBJ2-7
D: NA

CDR3: CAWSVGLVEGLGVYYGYTF
DNA: TGTGCCTGGAGTGTAGGCCTTGTAGAGGGATTGGGCGTTTACTATGGCTACACCTTC
V: TRBV30
size: NA
J: TRBJ1-2
D: NA

CDR3: CASSSQMDSPLHF
DNA: TGCGCCAGCAGCTCCCAGATGGATTCACCCCTCCACTTT
V: TRBV5-1
size: once
J: TRBJ1-6
D: NA

CDR3: CASSRVGTGGNTIYF
DNA: TGTGCCAGCAGCCGGGTCGGGACCGGAGGAAACACCATATATTTT
V: TRBV3-1/TRBV3-2
size: NA
J: TRBJ1-3
D: NA

CDR3: CASSLGPRTYGYTF
DNA: TGTGCCAGCAGCTTGGGACCGAGGACCTATGGCTACACCTTC
V: TRBV13
size: once
J: TRBJ1-2
D: NA

CDR3: CASSYGLAGEPDTQYF
DNA: TGCGCCAGCAGCTACGGACTAGCGGGGGAACCAGATACGCAGTATTTT
V: TRBV5-1
size: few
J: TRBJ2-3
D: TRBD2

CDR3: CASSPSGYQPQHF
DNA: TGTGCCAGTTCCCCCTCGGGGTATCAGCCCCAGCATTTT
V: TRBV19
size: once
J: TRBJ1-5
D: NA

CDR3: CASSLSSNQPQHF
DNA: TGTGCCAGCAGCTTAAGTAGCAATCAGCCCCAGCATTTT
V: TRBV7-2
size: NA
J: TRBJ1-5
D: NA

CDR3: CASSSGVGNGYTF
DNA: TGTGCCAGCAGTTCGGGAGTCGGGAATGGCTACACCTTC
V: TRBV2
size: NA
J: TRBJ1-2
D: NA

CDR3: CASSFRSGNTEAFF
DNA: TGTGCCAGCAGCTTTAGGTCGGGGAACACTGAAGCTTTCTTT
V: TRBV11-2
size: NA
J: TRBJ1-1
D: NA

CDR3: CASSQTDNEQFF
DNA: TGTGCCAGCAGCCAAACAGACAATGAGCAGTTCTTC
V: TRBV3-1/TRBV3-2
size: NA
J: TRBJ2-1
D: NA

CDR3: CASSLGTVQETQYF
DNA: TGCGCCAGCAGCTTGGGGACTGTCCAAGAGACCCAGTACTTC
V: TRBV5-1
size: NA
J: TRBJ2-5
D: NA

CDR3: CARTSPGLNNEQFF
DNA: TGTGCCCGAACATCCCCGGGACTAAACAATGAGCAGTTCTTC
V: TRBV6-4
size: NA
J: TRBJ2-1
D: TRBD2

CDR3: CASSRSPQETQYF
DNA: TGTGCCAGCAGCCGCAGCCCGCAAGAGACCCAGTACTTC
V: TRBV6-5
size: NA
J: TRBJ2-5
D: NA

CDR3: CATGDSNQPQHF
DNA: TGTGCCACAGGGGATAGCAATCAGCCCCAGCATTTT
V: TRBV7-9
size: NA
J: TRBJ1-5
D: NA

CDR3: CASRNEQFF
DNA: TGCGCCAGCAGGAATGAGCAGTTCTTC
V: TRBV10-2
size: NA
J: TRBJ2-1
D: NA

CDR3: CASIGTEAFF
DNA: TGTGCCAGCATAGGCACTGAAGCTTTCTTT
V: TRBV12-3/TRBV12-4
size: NA
J: TRBJ1-1
D: NA

CDR3: CASNQGLDIQYF
DNA: TGTGCCAGTAACCAGGGCTTGGACATTCAGTACTTC
V: TRBV19
size: NA
J: TRBJ2-4
D: NA

CDR3: CASSLVQAPYGYTF
DNA: TGTGCCAGCAGCTTGGTACAGGCCCCCTATGGCTACACCTTC
V: TRBV5-8
size: NA
J: TRBJ1-2
D: NA

CDR3: CASQGAGSKNTEAFF
DNA: TGCGCTTCTCAGGGGGCAGGGTCGAAGAACACTGAAGCTTTCTTT
V: TRBV10-1
size: NA
J: TRBJ1-1
D: TRBD1

CDR3: CATSPDTGPVPYGYTF
DNA: TGTGCCACCAGCCCGGACACAGGGCCTGTCCCCTATGGCTACACCTTC
V: TRBV15
size: once
J: TRBJ1-2
D: NA

CDR3: CASSPLPDTQYF
DNA: TGTGCCAGCTCACCCTTACCAGATACGCAGTATTTT
V: TRBV18
size: few
J: TRBJ2-3
D: NA

CDR3: CASSPLDRGGGYTF
DNA: TGTGCCAGCAGCCCTTTGGACCGAGGGGGTGGCTACACCTTC
V: TRBV5-4
size: few
J: TRBJ1-2
D: NA

CDR3: CASSLAGVTEAFF
DNA: TGCGCCAGCAGCTTGGCCGGGGTTACTGAAGCTTTCTTT
V: TRBV5-1
size: NA
J: TRBJ1-1
D: NA

CDR3: CASSLAVRRTQYF
DNA: TGTGCCAGCAGTTTAGCTGTGAGGAGGACCCAGTACTTC
V: TRBV28
size: few
J: TRBJ2-5
D: NA

CDR3: CASSEGGAYYGYTF
DNA: TGCGCCAGCAGTGAGGGGGGGGCCTACTATGGCTACACCTTC
V: TRBV10-2
size: NA
J: TRBJ1-2
D: NA

CDR3: CASSLTPELTDTQYF
DNA: TGCGCCAGCAGCTTGACCCCAGAACTTACAGATACGCAGTATTTT
V: TRBV5-1
size: NA
J: TRBJ2-3
D: NA

CDR3: CAISEWAGKASYTF
DNA: TGTGCCATCAGTGAGTGGGCAGGCAAGGCGAGCTACACCTTC
V: TRBV10-3
size: NA
J: TRBJ1-2
D: NA

CDR3: CATSQGAGGYTF
DNA: TGTGCCACCAGTCAGGGGGCGGGAGGCTACACCTTC
V: TRBV24-1
size: NA
J: TRBJ1-2
D: TRBD1